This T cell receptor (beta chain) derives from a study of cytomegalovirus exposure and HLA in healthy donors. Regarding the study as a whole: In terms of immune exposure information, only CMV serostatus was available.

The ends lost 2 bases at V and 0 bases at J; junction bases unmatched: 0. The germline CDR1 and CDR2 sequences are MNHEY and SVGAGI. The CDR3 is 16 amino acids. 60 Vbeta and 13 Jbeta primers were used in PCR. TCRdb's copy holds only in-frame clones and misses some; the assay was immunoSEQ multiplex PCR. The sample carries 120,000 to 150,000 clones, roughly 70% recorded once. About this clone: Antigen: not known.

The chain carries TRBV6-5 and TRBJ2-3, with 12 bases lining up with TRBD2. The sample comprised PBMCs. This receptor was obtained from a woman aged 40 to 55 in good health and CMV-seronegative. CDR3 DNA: TGTGCCAGCAGTTACCTAGCGGGGGGGAGCACAGATACGCAGTATTTT. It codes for CASSYLAGGSTDTQYF.